The source of this T cell receptor (beta chain) is a study of cytomegalovirus exposure and HLA in healthy donors. The CDR3 has 17 residues. V lost 5 bases, J lost 7 bases, and 12 bases stayed unmatched. Looked up from germline, CDR1 is LNHDA and CDR2 is SQIVND (reference sequence). Broader study findings: Most TCR sequences were rare, but some public TCRs occurred in many donors. Associated with cytomegalovirus, according to the listing, were some 150 TCR beta chains. A few chains linked to CMV were shown in vitro to be specific for CMV antigens.

With 60 Vbeta and 13 Jbeta primers, the PCR was carried out. Using immunoSEQ multiplex PCR, the repertoire was profiled, and TCRdb retains in-frame clones only, with some absent. The sample records about 69,000 clones, about 70% being singletons. With respect to this clone: Its antigen is not known.

The chain carries TRBV19 and TRBJ2-1; 12 nucleotides align to TRBD2. The source is a young woman in good health and CMV-seronegative. The sample taken for sequencing was PBMCs. Here the CDR3 DNA reads TGTGCCAGTAGTCTGCCTGGACTAGCGGGGATCGGGAATGAGCAGTTCTTC. Protein: CASSLPGLAGIGNEQFF.